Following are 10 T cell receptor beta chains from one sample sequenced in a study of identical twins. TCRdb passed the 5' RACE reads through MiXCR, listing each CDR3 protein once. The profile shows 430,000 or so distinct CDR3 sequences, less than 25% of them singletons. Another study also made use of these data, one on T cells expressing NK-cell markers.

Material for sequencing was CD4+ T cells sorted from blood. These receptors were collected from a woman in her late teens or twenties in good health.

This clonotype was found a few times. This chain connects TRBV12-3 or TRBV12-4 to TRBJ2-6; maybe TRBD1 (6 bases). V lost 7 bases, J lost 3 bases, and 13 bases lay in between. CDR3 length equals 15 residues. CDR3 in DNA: TGTGCCAGCAATAACAGGGTTGGTGGGGCCAACGTCCTGACTTTC. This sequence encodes CASNNRVGGANVLTF.

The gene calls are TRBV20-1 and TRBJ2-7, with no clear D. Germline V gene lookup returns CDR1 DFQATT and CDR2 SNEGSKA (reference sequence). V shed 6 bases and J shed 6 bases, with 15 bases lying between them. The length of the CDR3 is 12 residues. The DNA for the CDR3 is TGCAGTGCCAGTACCCGGGCCGCCGAGCAGTACTTC. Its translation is CSASTRAAEQYF.

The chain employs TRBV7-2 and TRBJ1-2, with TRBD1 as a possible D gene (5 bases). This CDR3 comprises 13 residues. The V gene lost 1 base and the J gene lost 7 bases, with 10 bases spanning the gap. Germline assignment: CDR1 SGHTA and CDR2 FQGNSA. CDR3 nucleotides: TGTGCCAGCAGCTTAGGAGGGGATGGTGGCTACACCTTC. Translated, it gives CASSLGGDGGYTF.

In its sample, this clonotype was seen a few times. In nucleotides, the CDR3 is TGCAGTGCCACCCAGCGGGGGGTTACTACCACAGATACGCAGTATTTT. It yields the protein CSATQRGVTTTDTQYF. J is TRBJ2-3 and V is TRBV20-1; 9 bases align to TRBD2. Germline-derived CDR1 and CDR2 are DFQATT and SNEGSKA (reference sequence). The CDR3 is 16 amino acids. Trimming cost V 6 bases and J 2 bases; bases outside gene matches: 12.

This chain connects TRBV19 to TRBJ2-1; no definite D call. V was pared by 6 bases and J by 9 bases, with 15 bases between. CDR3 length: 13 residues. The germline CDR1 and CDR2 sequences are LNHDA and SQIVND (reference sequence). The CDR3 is CASSDLVEAEQFF. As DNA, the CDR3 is TGTGCCAGTAGCGACCTAGTCGAAGCTGAGCAGTTCTTC.

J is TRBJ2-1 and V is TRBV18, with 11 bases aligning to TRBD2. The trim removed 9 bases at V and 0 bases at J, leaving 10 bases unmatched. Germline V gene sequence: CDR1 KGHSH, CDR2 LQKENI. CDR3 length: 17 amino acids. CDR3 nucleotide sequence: TGTGCCAGTCTCGCAAACCTAGCGGGGGGCTCCTACAATGAGCAGTTCTTC. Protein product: CASLANLAGGSYNEQFF. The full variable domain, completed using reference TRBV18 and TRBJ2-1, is NAGVMQNPRHLVRRRGQEARLRCSPMKGHSHVYWYRQLPEEGLKFMVYLQKENIIDESGMPKERFSAEFPKEGPSILRIQQVVRGDSAAYFCASLANLAGGSYNEQFFGPGTRLTVL.

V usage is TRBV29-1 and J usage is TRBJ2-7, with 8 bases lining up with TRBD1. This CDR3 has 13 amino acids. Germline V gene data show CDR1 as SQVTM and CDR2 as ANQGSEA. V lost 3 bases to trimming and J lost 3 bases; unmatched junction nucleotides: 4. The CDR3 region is CSVDGTGHYEQYF. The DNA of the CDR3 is TGCAGCGTTGATGGGACAGGTCACTACGAGCAGTACTTC.

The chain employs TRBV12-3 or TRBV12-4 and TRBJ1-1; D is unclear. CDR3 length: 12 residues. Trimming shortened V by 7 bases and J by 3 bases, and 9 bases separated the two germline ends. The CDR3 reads CASTYRDTEAFF. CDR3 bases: TGTGCCAGCACCTACAGAGACACTGAAGCTTTCTTT.

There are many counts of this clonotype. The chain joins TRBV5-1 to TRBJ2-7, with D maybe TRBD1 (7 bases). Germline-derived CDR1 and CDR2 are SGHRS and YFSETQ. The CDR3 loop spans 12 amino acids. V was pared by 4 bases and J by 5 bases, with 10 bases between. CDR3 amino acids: CASSGRGDEQYF. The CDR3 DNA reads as TGCGCCAGCAGCGGCAGGGGGGACGAGCAGTACTTC.

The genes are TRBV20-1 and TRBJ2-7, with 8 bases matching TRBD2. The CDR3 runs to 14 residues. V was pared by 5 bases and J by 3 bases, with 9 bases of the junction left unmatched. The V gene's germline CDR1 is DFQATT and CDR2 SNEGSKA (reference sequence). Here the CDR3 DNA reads TGCAGTGCTTCCGGGGGGGGAGACTTCTACGAGCAGTACTTC. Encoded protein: CSASGGGDFYEQYF.